This entry lists 2 T cell receptor beta chains sequenced from one sample in a study of persistence of HIV-infected CD4 T cells. Their recognized antigens are unknown. Cells were stimulated with overlapping HIV-1 Gag 15-mer peptides. CD4+ T cells upregulating both CD40 ligand and CD69 were sorted as responding cells. The libraries were made with immunoSEQ version 4 in survey mode. The repertoire was sequenced with immunoSEQ multiplex PCR; TCRdb's copy has only in-frame clones and lacks some. The sample yields some 13,000 clones, roughly 62% seen once. The source was CD4+ T cells sorted from PBMCs after roughly 20-hour stimulation, collected from a patient who received antiretroviral therapy. The receptors come from an adult man with HIV who was CMV-seropositive.

V usage is TRBV19 and J usage is TRBJ1-4, with a tentative D call TRBD1 (6 bases). This CDR3 has 17 amino acids. With 5 bases removed from V and 4 bases from J, the gap between germline ends came to 20 bases. The germline V gene encodes CDR1 LNHDA and CDR2 SQIVND (reference sequence). The CDR3 region is CASSDETRGAVNEKLFF. CDR3 DNA sequence: TGTGCCAGTAGTGACGAAACTCGGGGGGCAGTTAATGAAAAACTGTTTTTT.

The chain uses TRBV18 and TRBJ2-2, with no clear D. Trimming left V 3 bases short and J 4 bases short, with 6 bases between. The CDR3 runs 13 residues. In germline, CDR1 is KGHSH, CDR2 LQKENI. The CDR3 nucleotides are TGTGCCAGCTCACCTGGGCGCACCGGGGAGCTGTTTTTT. Its translation is CASSPGRTGELFF.